What follows is one T cell receptor beta chain and its context. The record originates from a study of blood T cell repertoires in COVID-19. Clones were sequenced by immunoSEQ multiplex PCR, and TCRdb holds only the in-frame ones, with some missing. The table includes around 230,000 clones, about nine tenths detected once. J lost 3 bases, V lost 2 bases, and 6 bases had no gene match. CDR1 ENHRY and CDR2 SYGVKD come from the germline V gene. The length of the CDR3 is 17 residues. The V gene is TRBV10-3, the J gene TRBJ2-3, with 12 positions matching TRBD2. Sample: PBMCs or T cells enriched from blood (not recorded which). The sequence came from a young woman with acute COVID-19. As DNA, the CDR3 is TGTGCCATCAGTGAGGGGGTGACTAGCGGGGGTACAGATACGCAGTATTTT. It codes for CAISEGVTSGGTDTQYF.